This T cell receptor beta chain was sequenced for a study of blood T cell repertoires in COVID-19. Study in general: Sites across the United States, Italy and Spain contributed samples from acute and convalescent COVID-19. Nucleic acid was either cDNA or gDNA, and it came from T cells, B-cell-depleted T cells, or PBMCs.

Authors' processing steps: Amplification of reference gene primers was used by the study to estimate nucleated cell counts. TCRdb's table, derived via immunoSEQ multiplex PCR, lists solely in-frame clones and lacks some. V, J and clone size reflect that table, while D and trimming were determined from the DNA. Of about 240,000 clones in the sample, 75% to 85% were seen once. The CDR3 contains 15 residues. In germline, CDR1 is LGHDT, CDR2 YNNKEL (reference sequence). Trimming removed 0 bases from V and 8 bases from J, with 16 bases in between. The receptor was isolated from a woman in her sixties with active or convalescent COVID-19. The chain is built from TRBV3-1 (or the pseudogene TRBV3-2) and TRBJ1-2; D remains ambiguous. Sequenced: peripheral blood. The CDR3 sequence: CASSQDSVAAGGYTF. CDR3 DNA sequence: TGTGCCAGCAGCCAAGATTCGGTGGCAGCGGGAGGCTACACCTTC.